A single sample is the source of the 32 T cell receptor beta chains below, sequenced in a study of identical twins listed by TCRdb under 2016. Receptor libraries were prepared by 5' RACE. Data came from an Illumina HiSeq 2000. Through fastp at Q25 and MiXCR, TCRdb rebuilt clones from the public reads, retaining in-frame beta chains. When rows share a CDR3 protein, they turn into one entry using the most common DNA and genes. This sample gives around 650,000 distinct CDR3 sequences in total; around 7.5% of them show up just once. In total, the top ten clones hold about 1.5% of the sample. The sample was also linked to a second study, of yellow fever vaccine responses in identical twins.

The sequencing input was PBMCs. The receptors here all came from a woman between 18 and 29 years old in good health.

This clonotype was recorded a few times. This chain links TRBV5-1 with TRBJ2-5; 7 bases agree with TRBD2. Germline CDR1 SGHRS, CDR2 YFSETQ. CDR3 length: 17 amino acids. V lost 0 bases, J lost 5 bases, and 13 bases stayed unmatched. CDR3 region: CASSLVSASGGRETQYF. The CDR3 nucleotides read TGCGCCAGCAGCTTGGTTTCGGCTAGCGGAGGCAGGGAGACCCAGTACTTC.

The CDR3 DNA is TGTGCCAGCACCCCCAAGGTACCATCCTACAATGAGCAGTTCTTC. This encodes CASTPKVPSYNEQFF. The chain couples TRBV12-3 or TRBV12-4 to TRBJ2-1; no clear D. The CDR3 has 15 amino acids. V was shortened by 7 bases and J by 1 base, with 14 bases between the two germline ends.

This clonotype was counted a few times. The V call is TRBV11-2, the J call TRBJ1-1, with D uncertain. The germline CDR1 and CDR2 sequences are SGHAT and FQNNGV. The CDR3 loop spans 14 amino acids. V lost 5 bases and J lost 2, with 12 bases in between. The CDR3 loop is CASSRHDSNTEAFF. CDR3 nucleotides: TGTGCCAGCAGCCGTCACGACTCAAACACTGAAGCTTTCTTT.

This clonotype was seen repeatedly, ten times or more. The chain employs TRBV7-3 and TRBJ2-1; TRBD2 agrees at 7 bases. Germline V gene data show CDR1 as SGHTA and CDR2 as FQGTGA. The trim removed 0 bases at V and 9 bases at J, leaving 8 bases unmatched. This CDR3 spans 15 amino acids. CDR3 region: CASSLTSGKKGEQFF. CDR3 nucleotide sequence: TGTGCCAGCAGCTTAACCAGCGGGAAAAAGGGTGAGCAGTTCTTC.

The chain is built from TRBV6-6 and TRBJ2-1; D might be TRBD1 (6 bases). V lost 5 bases and J 9 bases, leaving 20 bases between the germline ends. The CDR3 has 15 residues. In germline, CDR1 is MNHNY, CDR2 SVGAGI (reference sequence). CDR3 coding DNA: TGTGCCAGCAGTGCCCAACAGGGTCGGGCCGGTGAGCAGTTCTTC. This codes for CASSAQQGRAGEQFF.

This CDR3 reads CAISDSGQYHYGYTF. CDR3 DNA: TGTGCCATCAGTGACTCCGGACAGTACCATTATGGCTACACCTTC. This chain connects TRBV10-3 to TRBJ1-2; perhaps TRBD1 as D (6 bases). Germline loops: CDR1 ENHRY, CDR2 SYGVKD. The CDR3 extends over 15 amino acids. V dropped 3 bases and J dropped 5 bases, with 16 bases sitting between them.

This chain links TRBV12-3 or TRBV12-4 with TRBJ2-1, with 9 bases aligning to TRBD2. Trimming removed 3 bases from V and 8 bases from J; junction bases left unmatched: 5. The CDR3 covers 14 residues. The CDR3 here is CASSFAGGRDEQFF. The CDR3, as DNA: TGTGCCAGCAGTTTTGCGGGAGGGCGGGATGAGCAGTTCTTC.

In its sample, this clonotype was seen many times. V is TRBV3-1 and J is TRBJ2-5; possible D gene TRBD1, 6 bases. This CDR3 has 17 residues. V lost 5 bases, J lost 1 base, and 20 bases lay in between. Germline V gives CDR1 LGHDT, CDR2 YNNKEL (reference sequence). This CDR3 reads CASSFILQGYIQETQYF. The CDR3 coding sequence is TGTGCCAGCAGCTTCATACTACAGGGTTACATCCAAGAGACCCAGTACTTC.

At least ten counts were recorded for this clonotype. The chain has TRBV7-3 and TRBJ2-1; TRBD2 agrees at 7 bases. The CDR3 is 18 residues long. Germline V gene lookup returns CDR1 SGHTA and CDR2 FQGTGA. V shed 6 bases, J shed 7 bases, and the junction held 21 bases outside the gene matches. CDR3: CASRSQVFGLGGINEQFF. CDR3 nucleotide sequence: TGTGCCAGCAGATCCCAGGTTTTCGGACTAGGAGGTATTAATGAGCAGTTCTTC.

This clonotype has just a few counts. V usage is TRBV6-4 and J usage is TRBJ2-2; possible D gene TRBD2, 5 bases. This CDR3 has 15 residues. V lost 10 bases and J 0 bases, leaving 15 bases between the germline ends. From germline, CDR1 is MRHNA and CDR2 SNTAGT. CDR3 region: CATPGRAANTGELFF. The CDR3 DNA is TGTGCCACCCCTGGGAGAGCCGCGAACACCGGGGAGCTGTTTTTT.

This clonotype has only a few counts. CDR3 coding DNA: TGTGCCACCAGCCTTTCGAGGGCGGGGTATAGAGATACGCAGTATTTT. Protein: CATSLSRAGYRDTQYF. V usage is TRBV24-1 and J usage is TRBJ2-3; TRBD2 might be the D (6 bases). Germline V gene sequence: CDR1 KGHDR, CDR2 SFDVKD. The V end was cut by 7 bases, the J end by 5 bases, with 21 bases between. This CDR3 is built from 16 residues.

To note about this clonotype: A much larger clone differs by one base, so this may be a read error. A read error is likely, as this CDR3 ends without the conserved phenylalanine or tryptophan. The chain is built from TRBV4-1 and TRBJ2-1; tentatively, D is TRBD2 (6 bases). This CDR3 spans 14 amino acids. The ends were cut back, 6 bases at V and 5 bases at J, with 14 bases in the middle. Looked up from germline, CDR1 is MGHRA and CDR2 is YSYEKL. DNA of the CDR3: TGCGCCAGCAGTTCCGCTAGCGACAACAATGAGCAGTTCTTA. Translated, it gives CASSSASDNNEQFL.

This clonotype was observed many times. The CDR3 protein is CASSDLRYGYTF. The CDR3 DNA reads as TGTGCCAGCAGTGATCTTCGCTATGGCTACACCTTC. The rearrangement links TRBV25-1 to TRBJ1-2; no firm D call. The germline V gene encodes CDR1 MGHDK and CDR2 SYGVNS. This CDR3 spans 12 amino acids. V was pared by 3 bases and J by 4 bases, with 6 bases between.

This clonotype was found many times. This chain uses TRBV9 with TRBJ1-4; D uncertain. Germline CDR1 SGDLS, CDR2 YYNGEE. The ends were cut back, 4 bases at V and 2 bases at J, with 12 bases in the middle. The CDR3 loop spans 15 amino acids. CDR3: CASSPFGRTNEKLFF. The CDR3 DNA reads as TGTGCCAGCAGCCCCTTCGGGCGGACTAATGAAAAACTGTTTTTT. Drawing the rest from reference TRBV9 and TRBJ1-4, the complete variable domain is DSGVTQTPKHLITATGQRVTLRCSPRSGDLSVYWYQQSLDQGLQFLIQYYNGEERAKGNILERFSAQQFPDLHSELNLSSLELGDSALYFCASSPFGRTNEKLFFGSGTQLSVL.

This clonotype was seen only a few times. The chain joins TRBV6-1 to TRBJ2-3, with D hard to call. The ends were cut back, 4 bases at V and 0 bases at J, with 8 bases in the middle. The CDR3 contains 14 residues. Germline assignment: CDR1 MNHNS and CDR2 SASEGT. The CDR3 sequence is CASSAFRSTDTQYF. The CDR3 DNA is TGTGCCAGCAGTGCGTTTCGTAGCACAGATACGCAGTATTTT.

This clonotype was picked up many times. V usage is TRBV7-2 and J usage is TRBJ2-1; D remains unclear. The CDR3 runs to 15 residues. The germline V and J ends were trimmed by 2 bases and 3 bases, with 11 bases remaining between them. Per the germline V gene, CDR1 is SGHTA and CDR2 is FQGNSA. CDR3: CASSLSLEVYNEQFF. The DNA for the CDR3 is TGTGCCAGCAGCTTATCGTTAGAAGTCTACAATGAGCAGTTCTTC.

Points on this clonotype: A much larger clone lies a single base off, so this may be a read error. V gene TRBV30 combines with J gene TRBJ2-1; D gene unclear. CDR3 length equals 16 residues. CDR1 is GTSNPN, CDR2 SVGIG, per germline (reference sequence). V was cut by 6 bases and J by 3 bases, with 21 bases left in between. CDR3 loop: CACSPPDPSSYNEQFF. The CDR3 coding sequence is TGTGCCTGCAGCCCGCCGGACCCCTCAAGCTACAATGAGCAGTTCTTC.

In its sample, this clonotype was seen a few times. V usage is TRBV11-2 and J usage is TRBJ1-6; the D gene is possibly TRBD1 (5 bases). From germline, CDR1 is SGHAT and CDR2 FQNNGV. V lost 1 base and J lost 6, with 10 bases in between. This CDR3 spans 15 amino acids. DNA of the CDR3: TGTGCCAGCAGCTTAGGGGCCGGGGGTAATTCACCCCTCCACTTT. This sequence encodes CASSLGAGGNSPLHF.

This clonotype came up a few times. The V call is TRBV12-3 or TRBV12-4, the J call TRBJ2-3; 11 bases map to TRBD1. V lost 6 bases, J lost 4 bases, and 12 bases stayed unmatched. This CDR3 has 17 amino acids. This CDR3 reads CASSSTTGTGGADTQYF. DNA of the CDR3: TGTGCCAGCAGCTCCACTACCGGGACAGGGGGTGCAGATACGCAGTATTTT.

This chain connects TRBV2 to TRBJ2-7; no reliable D call. V was shortened by 8 bases and J by 2 bases, with 10 bases between the two germline ends. The CDR3 spans 12 residues. Germline V gene lookup returns CDR1 SNHLY and CDR2 FYNNEI. DNA for the CDR3: TGTGCCAGCCCCAGAAGCGCCTACGAGCAGTACTTC. Protein product: CASPRSAYEQYF.

V gene TRBV20-1 combines with J gene TRBJ2-3; TRBD2 matches 11 bases. There are 13 residues in the CDR3. The germline V gene encodes CDR1 DFQATT and CDR2 SNEGSKA (reference sequence). V dropped 7 bases and J dropped 5; count of bases not matched to a gene: 5. Written as DNA, the CDR3 is TGCAGTGTTATCACTAGCGGGGGAGATACGCAGTATTTT. Its translation: CSVITSGGDTQYF.

In this sample, this clonotype turned up many times. The chain recombines TRBV12-3 or TRBV12-4 with TRBJ1-5; no reliable D call. The CDR3 has 13 residues. Trimming took off 6 bases at V and 5 bases at J, with 11 bases between the two ends. The CDR3 is CASSLRSDQPQHF. CDR3 bases: TGTGCCAGCAGCCTAAGGTCGGATCAGCCCCAGCATTTT.

This clonotype was seen repeatedly, ten times or more. The V gene is TRBV2, the J gene TRBJ2-1; 13 bases agree with TRBD2. The CDR3 contains 16 residues. The V segment lost 2 bases and the J segment 8 bases; nucleotides outside the gene matches: 6. Germline CDR1 is SNHLY and CDR2 is FYNNEI. CDR3 DNA sequence: TGTGCCAGCAGTGAAAGGACTAGCGGGAGACGGTATGAGCAGTTCTTC. As protein: CASSERTSGRRYEQFF.

This clonotype was counted a few times. The V gene is TRBV7-6, the J gene TRBJ2-1; 9 positions agree with TRBD2. Germline V gene sequence: CDR1 SGHVS, CDR2 FNYEAQ. This CDR3 has 17 amino acids. J was trimmed by 0 bases and V by 1 base; bases with no gene match: 4. Here the CDR3 DNA reads TGTGCCAGCAGCTTAGATGCGGGAGGGTACTCCTACAATGAGCAGTTCTTC. Its translation: CASSLDAGGYSYNEQFF.

This clonotype occurred many times. This rearrangement joins TRBV12-3 or TRBV12-4 to TRBJ1-2; a possible D gene is TRBD1 (5 bases). With 5 bases removed from V and 2 bases from J, the gap between germline ends came to 9 bases. The CDR3 length is 13 residues. The CDR3 DNA sequence: TGTGCCAGCAGTCAGGGACCGAACTATGGCTACACCTTC. As protein: CASSQGPNYGYTF.

This clonotype appeared a few times. J is TRBJ2-1 and V is TRBV10-3; D is possibly TRBD1 (6 bases). CDR1 and CDR2 (germline): ENHRY, SYGVKD. The ends were cut back, 11 bases at V and 0 bases at J, with 20 bases in the middle. This CDR3 has 16 amino acids. The CDR3 loop reads CAVSYSGQDSYNEQFF. The CDR3 bases are TGTGCCGTATCTTACTCGGGACAAGACTCCTACAATGAGCAGTTCTTC.

This sequence joins TRBV12-5 and TRBJ1-2; TRBD1 matches 7 bases. CDR3 length: 16 residues. Germline CDR1 and CDR2: LGHNT and FRNRAP. V lost 2 bases and J lost 4; bases outside the gene matches: 10. In DNA form, the CDR3 reads TGTGCTAGTGGTTTGTCCTCACCGCGGACAGGCTATGGCTACACCTTC. This codes for CASGLSSPRTGYGYTF.

The chain employs TRBV6-1 and TRBJ1-1; D is perhaps TRBD1 (6 bases). Germline-derived CDR1 and CDR2 are MNHNS and SASEGT. V lost 5 bases and J lost 0, with 16 bases in between. The length of the CDR3 is 16 residues. The CDR3 coding sequence is TGTGCCAGCAGTACAACAGGGTATAACATGAACACTGAAGCTTTCTTT. Amino acid sequence: CASSTTGYNMNTEAFF.

In this sample, this clonotype turned up many times. The V gene is TRBV9, the J gene TRBJ2-1; 7 bases fit TRBD2. Germline assignment: CDR1 SGDLS and CDR2 YYNGEE. The J segment lost 5 bases and the V segment lost 1 base, leaving 3 bases of the junction unmatched. This CDR3 spans 14 amino acids. For the CDR3, the DNA is TGTGCCAGCAGCGTACAGACTAGCAACAATGAGCAGTTCTTC. This codes for CASSVQTSNNEQFF.

The J gene is TRBJ2-1, the V gene TRBV7-8; possibly TRBD2 for D (6 bases). CDR3 length: 18 amino acids. The V gene lost 4 bases and the J gene lost 0 bases, with 19 bases spanning the gap. Germline loops: CDR1 SGHVS, CDR2 FQNEAQ. The CDR3 loop reads CASSSWALRDGSYNEQFF. The DNA for the CDR3 is TGTGCCAGCAGCTCCTGGGCTTTGCGGGACGGCTCCTACAATGAGCAGTTCTTC.

This chain uses TRBV3-1 with TRBJ2-1; TRBD2 agrees at 10 bases. The trim removed 1 base at V and 5 bases at J, leaving 5 bases unmatched. This CDR3 is built from 16 residues. CDR1 is LGHDT and CDR2 is YNNKEL in the germline V gene (reference sequence). The CDR3: CASSQVGTSANNEQFF. The CDR3 bases are TGTGCCAGCAGCCAAGTGGGGACTAGCGCAAACAATGAGCAGTTCTTC.

This clonotype was found a few times. This sequence joins TRBV29-1 and TRBJ2-2; D gene uncertain. The CDR3 contains 11 residues. In germline, CDR1 is SQVTM, CDR2 ANQGSEA. Between the trimmed V and J ends, which lost 5 bases and 6 bases, there was a span of 7 bases. This CDR3 reads CSVTIAGELFF. Here the CDR3 DNA reads TGCAGCGTTACCATAGCCGGGGAGCTGTTTTTT.